This T cell receptor beta chain was sequenced for a study of T-cell memory formation after mild COVID-19. Across the whole study: Most TCR clusters belonged to a single donor. Study conclusions and caveats: Day 15 to 85 contractors were CD4/CD8 balanced; later expanders leaned CD4+.

As regards this clonotype: What it binds is unknown.

TCRdb re-called the 5' RACE reads with MiXCR, one entry per CDR3 protein. The table includes approximately 290,000 distinct CDR3 sequences, roughly 21% detected once. Germline V gene lookup returns CDR1 SGHRS and CDR2 YFSETQ. V lost 2 bases and J lost 4, with 12 bases in between. The CDR3 length is 15 residues. Sequenced sample: PBMCs or a T cell subset sorted from them (not recorded which). This receptor was identified in a man between 18 and 35 years old who had mild COVID-19 (a few samples of this study predate the infection). Cell type and time point are not known. V usage is TRBV5-1 and J usage is TRBJ2-2, with D perhaps given as TRBD1 or TRBD2 (5 bases each). In DNA form, the CDR3 reads TGCGCCAGCAGCTTTCGAGGGACGGGCACCGGGGAGCTGTTTTTT. This sequence encodes CASSFRGTGTGELFF. The variable domain in full, completed from reference TRBV5-1 and TRBJ2-2, reads KAGVTQTPRYLIKTRGQQVTLSCSPISGHRSVSWYQQTPGQGLQFLFEYFSETQRNKGNFPGRFSGRQFSNSRSEMNVSTLELGDSALYLCASSFRGTGTGELFFGEGSRLTVL.